The following is a TCR beta chain sequence with its context. These data are taken from a study of blood T cell repertoires in COVID-19. About the study: The origin of the acute and convalescent COVID-19 samples was the United States, Italy and Spain.

In the original processing: For nucleated cells, counts were estimated from reference gene primer amplification. Only in-frame clones appear in the TCRdb table, and some are missing; sequencing was by immunoSEQ multiplex PCR. V, J and clone size are those of that table, while D and trimming were read from the DNA. The sample holds about 200,000 clones, roughly 90% seen once. Germline V lookup: CDR1 SEHNR, CDR2 FQNEAQ (reference sequence). This CDR3 spans 15 amino acids. V trimming: 4 bases; J trimming: 5 bases; junction bases outside the gene matches: 6. The sequence was obtained from a man in his forties with active or convalescent COVID-19. V and J are TRBV7-9 and TRBJ2-2; 8 bases agree with TRBD2. The sequenced material came from peripheral blood. DNA of the CDR3: TGTGCCAGCAGCTACGGGAGGGGTCCAACCGGGGAGCTGTTTTTT. Translating gives CASSYGRGPTGELFF. The complete variable domain, with remaining parts taken from reference TRBV7-9 and TRBJ2-2, reads DTGVSQNPRHKITKRGQNVTFRCDPISEHNRLYWYRQTLGQGPEFLTYFQNEAQLEKSRLLSDRFSAERPKGSFSTLEIQRTEQGDSAMYLCASSYGRGPTGELFFGEGSRLTVL.